This is a list of T cell receptor beta chains from one sample in a study of blood T cell repertoires in COVID-19. Sequenced by immunoSEQ multiplex PCR; TCRdb stores in-frame clones only, minus some. This table holds about 52,000 clones, around 90% found once. Sample: peripheral blood. Every receptor here comes from a man aged 50 or older with active COVID-19. Both conserved end residues are part of each CDR3. The order of the fields is J gene, V gene, CDR3 protein.

j_gene: TRBJ1-6
v_gene: TRBV21-1
CDR3aa: CASSRGDGYNSPLHF

j_gene: TRBJ2-1
v_gene: TRBV19
CDR3aa: CASRTWSSYNEQFF

j_gene: TRBJ2-1
v_gene: TRBV7-2
CDR3aa: CASSISGSTYNEQFF

j_gene: TRBJ2-1
v_gene: TRBV12-5
CDR3aa: CASGFLDRHNEQFF

j_gene: TRBJ1-2
v_gene: TRBV18
CDR3aa: CASSPARAGGYTF

j_gene: TRBJ2-1
v_gene: TRBV11-3
CDR3aa: CASSHPEAGSSYNEQFF

j_gene: TRBJ2-3
v_gene: TRBV7-2
CDR3aa: CASSSTSGGSTDTQYF

j_gene: TRBJ1-5
v_gene: TRBV7-9
CDR3aa: CASSLAGGQGYSNQPQHF

j_gene: TRBJ2-7
v_gene: TRBV4-1
CDR3aa: CASSRSSAGYEQYF

j_gene: TRBJ2-3
v_gene: TRBV5-6
CDR3aa: CASSWGTSTADTQYF

j_gene: TRBJ1-5
v_gene: TRBV15
CDR3aa: CATSRGGTIDQPQHF

j_gene: TRBJ1-1
v_gene: TRBV19
CDR3aa: CASSWTGVGTEAFF

j_gene: TRBJ2-5
v_gene: TRBV7-8
CDR3aa: CASSRTYQHGETQYF

j_gene: TRBJ1-2
v_gene: TRBV2
CDR3aa: CASSEDRVGYTF

j_gene: TRBJ2-2
v_gene: TRBV24-1
CDR3aa: CASLSNTGELFF

j_gene: TRBJ2-7
v_gene: TRBV4-1
CDR3aa: CASSQAGGIGYEQYF

j_gene: TRBJ2-1
v_gene: TRBV15
CDR3aa: CATSRGASSYNEQFF

j_gene: TRBJ1-4
v_gene: TRBV7-9
CDR3aa: CASSSSGTGREKLFF

j_gene: TRBJ2-5
v_gene: TRBV18
CDR3aa: CASSPPSSGKQETQYF

j_gene: TRBJ1-2
v_gene: TRBV7-2
CDR3aa: CASSLAQGNYGYTF

j_gene: TRBJ2-3
v_gene: TRBV18
CDR3aa: CASSPTGPASTDTQYF

j_gene: TRBJ2-1
v_gene: TRBV5-4
CDR3aa: CASSLPAGGKNEQFF

j_gene: TRBJ2-7
v_gene: TRBV25-1
CDR3aa: CASRGTSGGDSYEQYF